These T cell receptor beta chains were read from a single sample in a study of cytomegalovirus exposure and HLA in healthy donors. The protocol was immunoSEQ multiplex PCR, while the TCRdb copy is restricted to in-frame clones and leaves out a portion. This sample has some 150,000 clones, with roughly four fifths found just once. The sequenced sample consisted of PBMCs. The receptors shown here come from a female donor in good health and CMV-seropositive. Each CDR3 is given with its conserved first and last residue. The D gene is left open where the match is weak. A clone size is listed for some rows: how often the clone was seen (once, few, many), or a class if it is expanded.

cdr3_nt,cdr3_aa,v_call,j_call,d_call,clone_size
TGTGCCAGCAGCTTAGTGATCAGGGATGAGCAGTTCTTC,CASSLVIRDEQFF,TRBV7-2,TRBJ2-1,NA,NA
TGCGCCAGCAGCTTCCCTAGCACGGAGACCCAGTACTTC,CASSFPSTETQYF,TRBV5-1,TRBJ2-5,NA,NA
TGCGCCAGCAGCCTGGTCGTGGGAGACTACAATGAGCAGTTCTTC,CASSLVVGDYNEQFF,TRBV5-1,TRBJ2-1,NA,NA
TGTGCCAGCAGTCCCGGGACTAGCGGGATGTCGCAGTATTTT,CASSPGTSGMSQYF,TRBV27,TRBJ2-3,TRBD2,NA
TGTGCCAGCAGCATAGGACAGGGGACCAACTATGGCTACACCTTC,CASSIGQGTNYGYTF,TRBV5-5,TRBJ1-2,TRBD1,NA
TGTGCCAGTAGTCCGACTAGCGGGTACAATGAGCAGTTCTTC,CASSPTSGYNEQFF,TRBV19,TRBJ2-1,TRBD2,NA
TGTGCCAGCAGTTTAGTATTGGGACTATTTACCAATGAGCAGTTCTTC,CASSLVLGLFTNEQFF,TRBV27,TRBJ2-1,TRBD2,NA
TGCGCCAGCAGCTACGGACTAGCGGGGATCTCGGCCCAGTACTTC,CASSYGLAGISAQYF,TRBV5-1,TRBJ2-5,TRBD2,few
TGTGCCAGCAGTTTATATGGTCAGTTTAGCAATCAGCCCCAGCATTTT,CASSLYGQFSNQPQHF,TRBV27,TRBJ1-5,NA,NA
TGTGCCAGCAGCCCCTCTGGGAGGGGCACTGAAGCTTTCTTT,CASSPSGRGTEAFF,TRBV5-4,TRBJ1-1,NA,NA
TGTGCCAGCAGCCAGTTAGGATCCGGGACAGGCAATCAGCCCCAGCATTTT,CASSQLGSGTGNQPQHF,TRBV4-2,TRBJ1-5,TRBD1,NA
TGCAGCGTTGTAGGGTTCCTAGCGGGGTCCCTACTGCTGGAGACCCAGTACTTC,CSVVGFLAGSLLLETQYF,TRBV29-1,TRBJ2-5,TRBD2,NA
TGTGCCAGCAGCTCCGGTACGGGAGAAAAACTGTTTTTT,CASSSGTGEKLFF,TRBV9,TRBJ1-4,NA,NA
TGTGCCAGCAGCTTAGGGCCGACTGGGGCCAACGTCCTGACTTTC,CASSLGPTGANVLTF,TRBV7-3,TRBJ2-6,NA,NA
TGTGCCAGCAGTGAAAGCAGGGCGGGGGATGAGCAGTTCTTC,CASSESRAGDEQFF,TRBV2,TRBJ2-1,TRBD2,NA
TGTGCCAGCAGTCTCACTCGACAGGGTTCCGAGCAGTACTTC,CASSLTRQGSEQYF,TRBV28,TRBJ2-7,TRBD1,NA
TGCGCCAGCAGCTTACAGGGGAGTGACACTGAAGCTTTCTTT,CASSLQGSDTEAFF,TRBV5-1,TRBJ1-1,TRBD1,NA
TGTGCCAGCAGCTTGGAGGCGGACTATGGCTACACCTTC,CASSLEADYGYTF,TRBV5-4,TRBJ1-2,NA,NA
TGTGCCAGCACCTCCAGGGGGGAGCGCAATCAGCCCCAGCATTTT,CASTSRGERNQPQHF,TRBV27,TRBJ1-5,TRBD1,NA
TGTGCCAGCAGTACATTAGCTTACCAAGAGACCCAGTACTTC,CASSTLAYQETQYF,TRBV6-5,TRBJ2-5,NA,NA
TGTGCCAGCAGCCGGGGACTAGCGGGAGACGAGCAGTACTTC,CASSRGLAGDEQYF,TRBV7-3,TRBJ2-7,TRBD2,NA
TGTGCCATCAGTCGAGGGGGCGAGGACTATGGCTACACCTTC,CAISRGGEDYGYTF,TRBV10-3,TRBJ1-2,TRBD1,few
TGTGCCTGGGGCTGGGGCGGGGTGACCGGGGAGCTGTTTTTT,CAWGWGGVTGELFF,TRBV30,TRBJ2-2,NA,few
TGTGCCAGCAGCTTATACCCGGTCAGCACAGATACGCAGTATTTT,CASSLYPVSTDTQYF,TRBV7-3,TRBJ2-3,NA,NA
TGTGCCAGCAGCCTCCGGGACACCGGGGAGCTGTTTTTT,CASSLRDTGELFF,TRBV7-3,TRBJ2-2,NA,NA
TGTGCCAGCAGGTACAATTTGAACACCGGGGAGCTGTTTTTT,CASRYNLNTGELFF,TRBV27,TRBJ2-2,NA,NA
TGTGCCAGCAGCGTGGGGACTAGCTTGGGAGGGGATGAGCAGTTCTTC,CASSVGTSLGGDEQFF,TRBV9,TRBJ2-1,TRBD2,NA
TGCGCCAGCAGTTCCGGACAGGTGAACACTGAAGCTTTCTTT,CASSSGQVNTEAFF,TRBV4-1,TRBJ1-1,TRBD1,NA
TGTGCCAGCAGTTTATTGGGACAGGGATACGAGCAGTACTTC,CASSLLGQGYEQYF,TRBV27,TRBJ2-7,TRBD1,NA
TGTGCCAGCAGCTCTCCCGCGGGACTAGCGGGAAAGGGGAGCTCCTACAATGAGCAGTTCTTC,CASSSPAGLAGKGSSYNEQFF,TRBV7-3,TRBJ2-1,TRBD2,NA
TGTGCCAGCAGCTTGGGACAGGGGAGGGTGAACACTGAAGCTTTCTTT,CASSLGQGRVNTEAFF,TRBV5-4,TRBJ1-1,TRBD1,NA
TGTGCCAGCAGGCTGACGGGGGGGATGAGCACAGATACGCAGTATTTT,CASRLTGGMSTDTQYF,TRBV7-6,TRBJ2-3,TRBD2,NA
TGCGCCAGCAGCCCGGGGAATATGGGGAGTGAAAAACTGTTTTTT,CASSPGNMGSEKLFF,TRBV5-1,TRBJ1-4,NA,few
TGTGCCAGCAGCCAAAACGTGGACAGGGAGCAGTTCTTC,CASSQNVDREQFF,TRBV14,TRBJ2-1,TRBD1,NA
TGTGCCAGCATAGCCGGACAGGGTTTTCGCGAGCAGTTCTTC,CASIAGQGFREQFF,TRBV27,TRBJ2-1,TRBD1,NA
TGTGCCAGCAGTTACTCTCAGGGGGGCTACTACGAGCAGTACTTC,CASSYSQGGYYEQYF,TRBV6-6,TRBJ2-7,NA,NA
TGTGCCAGCAGTGATGGGACTAGCGGCCAAGAGACCCAGTACTTC,CASSDGTSGQETQYF,TRBV2,TRBJ2-5,TRBD2,NA
TGTGCCAGCTCACCACCGGGAGGGCCCCCAGATACGCAGTATTTT,CASSPPGGPPDTQYF,TRBV18,TRBJ2-3,TRBD2,NA
TGTGCCAGCAGCTTGGCCCGCGCTGGGACTAGCGGGAGGATGAGTACGCAGTATTTT,CASSLARAGTSGRMSTQYF,TRBV5-4,TRBJ2-3,TRBD2,NA
TGTGCCTGGAGTGTGACAGGTCTCTCCTACGAGCAGTACTTC,CAWSVTGLSYEQYF,TRBV30,TRBJ2-7,NA,NA
TGTGCCAGCAGCTATATTCCTGGACTTACCTACGAGCAGTACTTC,CASSYIPGLTYEQYF,TRBV7-2,TRBJ2-7,NA,NA
TGCGCCAGCAGCTTGGTAGTTGGGCCCTCACAAGATGAGCAGTTCTTC,CASSLVVGPSQDEQFF,TRBV5-1,TRBJ2-1,NA,few
TGCGCCAGCAGAGCTCCAGGGCTAGTCAACACTGAAGCTTTCTTT,CASRAPGLVNTEAFF,TRBV5-1,TRBJ1-1,NA,NA
TGTGCCAGCAGTTACCGTCCCAGGGGCGTCACTGAAGCTTTCTTT,CASSYRPRGVTEAFF,TRBV6-6,TRBJ1-1,NA,NA
TGCGCCAGCAGCTTGAATTCCCCCGTGCAAGAGACCCAGTACTTC,CASSLNSPVQETQYF,TRBV5-1,TRBJ2-5,NA,few